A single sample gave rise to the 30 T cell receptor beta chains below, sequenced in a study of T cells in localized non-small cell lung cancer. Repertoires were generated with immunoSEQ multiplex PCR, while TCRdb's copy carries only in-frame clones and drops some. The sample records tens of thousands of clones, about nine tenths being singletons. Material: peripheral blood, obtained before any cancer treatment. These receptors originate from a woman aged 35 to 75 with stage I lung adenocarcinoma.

Here the CDR3 reads CASSKDGYSSYNEQFF. In DNA form, the CDR3 reads TGTGCCAGCAGCAAAGACGGGTACAGCTCCTACAATGAGCAGTTCTTC. The chain carries TRBV21-1 and TRBJ2-1. TRBV21-1 is noted as a pseudogene. The CDR3 consists of 16 residues.

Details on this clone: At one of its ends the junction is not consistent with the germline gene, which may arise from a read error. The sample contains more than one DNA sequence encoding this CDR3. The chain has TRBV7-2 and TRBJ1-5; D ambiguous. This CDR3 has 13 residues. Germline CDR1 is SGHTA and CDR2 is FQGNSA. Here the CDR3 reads CASSFNSNQPQHF. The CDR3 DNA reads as TGTGCTAGCAGCTTTAATAGCAATCAGCCCCAGCATTTT.

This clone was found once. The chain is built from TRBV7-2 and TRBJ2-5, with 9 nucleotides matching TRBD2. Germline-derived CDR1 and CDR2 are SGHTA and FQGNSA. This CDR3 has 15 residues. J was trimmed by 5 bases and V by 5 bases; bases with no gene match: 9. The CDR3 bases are TGTGCCAGCAGCCAGAAGCGGGGGGCGATGGAGACCCAGTACTTC. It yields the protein CASSQKRGAMETQYF.

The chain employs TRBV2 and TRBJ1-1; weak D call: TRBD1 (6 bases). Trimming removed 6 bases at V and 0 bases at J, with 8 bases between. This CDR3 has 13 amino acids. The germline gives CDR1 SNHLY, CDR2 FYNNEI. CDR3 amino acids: CASSGQMNTEAFF. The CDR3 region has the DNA TGTGCCAGCAGCGGACAGATGAACACTGAAGCTTTCTTT.

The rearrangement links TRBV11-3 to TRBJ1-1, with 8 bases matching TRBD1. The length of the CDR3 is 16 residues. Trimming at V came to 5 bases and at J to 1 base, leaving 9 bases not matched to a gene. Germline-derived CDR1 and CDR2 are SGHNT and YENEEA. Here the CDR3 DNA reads TGTGCCAGCAGCCTGGGGCGCGGGACAGGGAACACTGAAGCTTTCTTT. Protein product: CASSLGRGTGNTEAFF. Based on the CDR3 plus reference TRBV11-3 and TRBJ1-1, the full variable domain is EAGVVQSPRYKIIEKKQPVAFWCNPISGHNTLYWYLQNLGQGPELLIRYENEEAVDDSQLPKDRFSAERLKGVDSTLKIQPAELGDSAVYLCASSLGRGTGNTEAFFGQGTRLTVV.

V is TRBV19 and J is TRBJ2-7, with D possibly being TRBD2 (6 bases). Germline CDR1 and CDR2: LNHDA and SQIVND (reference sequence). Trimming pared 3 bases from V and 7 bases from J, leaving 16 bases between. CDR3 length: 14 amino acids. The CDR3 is CASSMRQGGREQYF. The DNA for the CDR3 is TGTGCCAGTAGTATGCGCCAGGGAGGCAGGGAGCAGTACTTC.

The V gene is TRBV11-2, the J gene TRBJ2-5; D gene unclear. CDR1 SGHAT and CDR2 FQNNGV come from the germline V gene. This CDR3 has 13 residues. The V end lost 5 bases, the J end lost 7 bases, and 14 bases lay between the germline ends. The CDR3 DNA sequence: TGTGCCAGCAGCGTAAATTCGGCGGCGACCCAGTACTTC. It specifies CASSVNSAATQYF. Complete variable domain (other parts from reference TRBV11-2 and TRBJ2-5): EAGVAQSPRYKIIEKRQSVAFWCNPISGHATLYWYQQILGQGPKLLIQFQNNGVVDDSQLPKDRFSAERLKGVDSTLKIQPAKLEDSAVYLCASSVNSAATQYFGPGTRLLVL.

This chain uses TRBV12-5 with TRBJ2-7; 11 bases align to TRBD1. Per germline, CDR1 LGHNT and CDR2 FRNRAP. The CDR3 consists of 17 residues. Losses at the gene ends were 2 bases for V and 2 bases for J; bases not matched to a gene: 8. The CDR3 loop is CASGLKHRDRGTYEQYF. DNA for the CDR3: TGTGCTAGTGGTTTGAAGCACCGGGACAGGGGGACCTACGAGCAGTACTTC.

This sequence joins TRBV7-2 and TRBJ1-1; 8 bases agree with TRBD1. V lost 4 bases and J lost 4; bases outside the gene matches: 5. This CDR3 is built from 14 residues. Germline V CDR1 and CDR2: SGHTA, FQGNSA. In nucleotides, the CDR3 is TGTGCCAGCAGCTCCCTCGGGACAGGCACTGAAGCTTTCTTT. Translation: CASSSLGTGTEAFF.

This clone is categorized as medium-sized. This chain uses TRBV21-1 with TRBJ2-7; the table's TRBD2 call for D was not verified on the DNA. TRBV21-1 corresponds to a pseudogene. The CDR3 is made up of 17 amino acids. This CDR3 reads CASSKDGKGGDENEQYF. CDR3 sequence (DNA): TGTGCCAGCAGCAAAGATGGTAAGGGAGGGGATGAGAACGAGCAGTACTTC.

The DNA for the CDR3 is TGCGCCAGCAGTGAGCGGGGGGGCCTATACGAGCAGTACTTC. It encodes CASSERGGLYEQYF. This sequence joins TRBV10-2 and TRBJ2-7, with TRBD2 identical over 8 bases. CDR3 length: 14 amino acids. J was trimmed by 4 bases and V by 2 bases; bases with no gene match: 4. Germline-derived CDR1 and CDR2 are WSHSY and SAAADI.

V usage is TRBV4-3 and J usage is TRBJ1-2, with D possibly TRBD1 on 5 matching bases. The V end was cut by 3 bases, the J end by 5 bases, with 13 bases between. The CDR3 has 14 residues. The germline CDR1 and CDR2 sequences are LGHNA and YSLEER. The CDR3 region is CASSHHGTQYGYTF. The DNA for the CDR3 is TGCGCCAGCAGCCACCACGGGACTCAATATGGCTACACCTTC.

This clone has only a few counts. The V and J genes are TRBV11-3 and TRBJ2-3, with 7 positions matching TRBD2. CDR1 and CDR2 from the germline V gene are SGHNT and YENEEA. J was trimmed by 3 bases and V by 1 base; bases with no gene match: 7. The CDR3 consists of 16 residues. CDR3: CASSLAASGLTDTQYF. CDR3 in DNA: TGTGCCAGCAGCTTAGCTGCTAGCGGATTGACAGATACGCAGTATTTT.

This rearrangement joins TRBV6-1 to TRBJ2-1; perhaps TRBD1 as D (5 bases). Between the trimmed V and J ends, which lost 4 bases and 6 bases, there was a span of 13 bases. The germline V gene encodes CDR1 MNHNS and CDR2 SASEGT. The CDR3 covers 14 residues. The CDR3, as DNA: TGTGCCAGCAGTGGGGCAGGGTCGTTCAATGAGCAGTTCTTC. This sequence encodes CASSGAGSFNEQFF.

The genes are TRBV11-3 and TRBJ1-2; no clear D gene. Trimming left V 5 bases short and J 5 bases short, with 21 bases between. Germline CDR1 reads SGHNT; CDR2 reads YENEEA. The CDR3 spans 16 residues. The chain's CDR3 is CASSPSPVGQEYGYTF. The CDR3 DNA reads TGTGCCAGCAGCCCCTCCCCTGTCGGGCAGGAGTATGGCTACACCTTC.

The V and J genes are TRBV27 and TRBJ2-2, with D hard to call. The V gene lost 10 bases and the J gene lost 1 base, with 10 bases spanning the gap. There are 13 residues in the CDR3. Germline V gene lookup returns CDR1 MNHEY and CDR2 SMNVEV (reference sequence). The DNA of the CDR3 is TGTGCCACCTGGGATGGGAACACCGGGGAGCTGTTTTTT. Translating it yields CATWDGNTGELFF.

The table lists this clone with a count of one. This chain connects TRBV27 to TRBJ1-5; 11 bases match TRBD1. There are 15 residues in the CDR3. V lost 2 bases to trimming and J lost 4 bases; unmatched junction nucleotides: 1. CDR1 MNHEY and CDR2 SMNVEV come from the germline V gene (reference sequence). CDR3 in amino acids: CASSLGQGANQPQHF. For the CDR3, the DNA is TGTGCCAGCAGTTTAGGACAGGGGGCGAATCAGCCCCAGCATTTT.

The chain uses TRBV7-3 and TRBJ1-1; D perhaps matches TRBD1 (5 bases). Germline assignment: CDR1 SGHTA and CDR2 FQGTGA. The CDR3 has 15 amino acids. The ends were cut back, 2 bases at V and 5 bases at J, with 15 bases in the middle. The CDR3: CASSLGGEGRTEAFF. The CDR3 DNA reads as TGTGCCAGCAGCTTAGGCGGGGAGGGGAGGACTGAAGCTTTCTTT.

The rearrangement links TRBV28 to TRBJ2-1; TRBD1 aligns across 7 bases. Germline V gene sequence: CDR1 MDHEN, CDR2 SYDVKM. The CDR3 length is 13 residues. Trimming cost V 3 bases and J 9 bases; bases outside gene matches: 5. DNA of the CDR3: TGTGCCAGCAGTTTGGACAACAGGGGTGAGCAGTTCTTC. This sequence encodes CASSLDNRGEQFF.

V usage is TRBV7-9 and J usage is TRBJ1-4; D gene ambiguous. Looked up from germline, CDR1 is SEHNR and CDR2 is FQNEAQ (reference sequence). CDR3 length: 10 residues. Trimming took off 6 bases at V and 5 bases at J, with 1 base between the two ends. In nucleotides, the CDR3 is TGTGCCAGCAGGAATGAAAAACTGTTTTTT. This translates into CASRNEKLFF.

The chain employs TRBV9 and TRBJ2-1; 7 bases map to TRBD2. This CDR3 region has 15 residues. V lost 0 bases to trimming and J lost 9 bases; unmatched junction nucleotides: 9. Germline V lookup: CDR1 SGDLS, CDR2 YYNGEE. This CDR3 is CASSVGGGYRGEQFF. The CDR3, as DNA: TGTGCCAGCAGCGTAGGGGGAGGGTATCGCGGTGAGCAGTTCTTC.

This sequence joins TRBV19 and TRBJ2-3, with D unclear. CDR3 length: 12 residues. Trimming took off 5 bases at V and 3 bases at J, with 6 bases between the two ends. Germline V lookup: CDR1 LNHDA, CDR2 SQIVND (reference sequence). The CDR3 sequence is CASSSYTDTQYF. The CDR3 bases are TGTGCCAGTAGTTCGTATACAGATACGCAGTATTTT.

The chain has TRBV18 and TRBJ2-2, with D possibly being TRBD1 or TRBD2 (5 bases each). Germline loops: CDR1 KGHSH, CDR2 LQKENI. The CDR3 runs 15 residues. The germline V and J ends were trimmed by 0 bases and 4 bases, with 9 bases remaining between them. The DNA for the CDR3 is TGTGCCAGCTCACCACCAGCCGGGACCACCGGGGAGCTGTTTTTT. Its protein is CASSPPAGTTGELFF. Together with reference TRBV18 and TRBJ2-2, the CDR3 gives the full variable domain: NAGVMQNPRHLVRRRGQEARLRCSPMKGHSHVYWYRQLPEEGLKFMVYLQKENIIDESGMPKERFSAEFPKEGPSILRIQQVVRGDSAAYFCASSPPAGTTGELFFGEGSRLTVL.

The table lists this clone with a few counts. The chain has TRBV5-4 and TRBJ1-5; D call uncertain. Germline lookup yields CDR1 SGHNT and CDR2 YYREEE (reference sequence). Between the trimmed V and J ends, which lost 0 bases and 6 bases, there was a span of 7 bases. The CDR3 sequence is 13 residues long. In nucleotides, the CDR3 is TGTGCCAGCAGCTTGGGTTTCAGTCAGCCCCAGCATTTT. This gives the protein CASSLGFSQPQHF.

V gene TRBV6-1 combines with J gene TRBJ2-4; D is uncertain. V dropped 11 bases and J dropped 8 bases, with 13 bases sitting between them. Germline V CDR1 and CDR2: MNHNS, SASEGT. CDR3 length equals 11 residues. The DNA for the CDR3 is TGTGCCGCCCGGAAGGAAGACATTCAGTACTTC. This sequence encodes CAARKEDIQYF.

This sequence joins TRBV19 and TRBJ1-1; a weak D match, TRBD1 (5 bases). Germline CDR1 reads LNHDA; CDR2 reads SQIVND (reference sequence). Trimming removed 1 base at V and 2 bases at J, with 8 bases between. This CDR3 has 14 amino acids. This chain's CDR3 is CASSIGGHNTEAFF. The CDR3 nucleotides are TGTGCCAGTAGTATAGGTGGACACAACACTGAAGCTTTCTTT.

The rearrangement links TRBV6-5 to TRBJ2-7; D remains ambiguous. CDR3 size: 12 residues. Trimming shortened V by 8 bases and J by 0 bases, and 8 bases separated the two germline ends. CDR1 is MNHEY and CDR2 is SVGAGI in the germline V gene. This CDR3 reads CASGPSSYEQYF. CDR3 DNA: TGTGCCAGCGGCCCGAGCTCCTACGAGCAGTACTTC.

CDR3 loop: CVTVTRPRETQYF. The CDR3 DNA follows: TGTGTCACCGTGACTAGGCCCCGGGAGACCCAGTACTTC. The chain employs TRBV18 and TRBJ2-5, with D possibly matching TRBD2 (6 bases). CDR1 and CDR2 from the germline V gene are KGHSH and LQKENI. The CDR3 has 13 amino acids.

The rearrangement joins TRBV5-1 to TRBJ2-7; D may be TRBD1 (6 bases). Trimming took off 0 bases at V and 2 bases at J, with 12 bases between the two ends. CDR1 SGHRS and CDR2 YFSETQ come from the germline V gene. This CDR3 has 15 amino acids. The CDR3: CASSLDTGRTYEQYF. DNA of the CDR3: TGCGCCAGCAGCTTGGATACAGGGCGGACCTACGAGCAGTACTTC.

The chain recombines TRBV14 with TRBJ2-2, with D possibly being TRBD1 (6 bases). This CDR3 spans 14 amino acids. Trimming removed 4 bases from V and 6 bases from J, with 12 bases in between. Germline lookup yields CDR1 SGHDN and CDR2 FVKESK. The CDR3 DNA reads TGTGCCAGCAGCCTACTCACAGGGTCCGGGGAGCTGTTTTTT. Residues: CASSLLTGSGELFF. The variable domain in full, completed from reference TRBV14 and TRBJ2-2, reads EAGVTQFPSHSVIEKGQTVTLRCDPISGHDNLYWYRRVMGKEIKFLLHFVKESKQDESGMPNNRFLAERTGGTYSTLKVQPAELEDSGVYFCASSLLTGSGELFFGEGSRLTVL.